Listed here are 3 T cell receptor beta chains from one sample, sequenced in a study of chemoradiotherapy in HPV16-positive cancers. Profiled with immunoSEQ multiplex PCR; TCRdb holds only in-frame clones, not every one. The sample lists 7,000 or so clones, 89% occurring once. The sample was tumor tissue, taken from a patient who underwent chemoradiotherapy. The receptors come from a human donor with HPV-associated anogenital cancer.

A word on this clone: At one boundary the junction diverges from the germline segment, which might be a read error. The chain carries TRBV29-1 and TRBJ2-3; D is possibly TRBD1 or TRBD2 (5 bases each). CDR1 SQVTM and CDR2 ANQGSEA come from the germline V gene. This CDR3 has 14 residues. In nucleotides, the CDR3 is TGCAGCGTTCAAGACAGTCTTGGAGGAGATACGCAGTATTTT. The encoded protein is CSVQDSLGGDTQYF.

CDR3 sequence reads: CASSLTAGQVISGANVLTF. CDR3 nucleotide sequence: TGTGCCAGCAGCTTAACGGCAGGCCAAGTGATCTCTGGGGCCAACGTCCTGACTTTC. The V gene is TRBV7-3, the J gene TRBJ2-6; no clear D gene. V was shortened by 0 bases and J by 0 bases, with 15 bases between the two germline ends. The CDR3 contains 19 residues. CDR1 is SGHTA and CDR2 is FQGTGA in the germline V gene.

The gene calls are TRBV28 and TRBJ2-7; unclear D gene. Germline values: CDR1 MDHEN, CDR2 SYDVKM. CDR3 length: 15 residues. V lost 2 bases to trimming and J lost 1 base, with 12 bases between them. CDR3 DNA: TGTGCCAGCAGTTTAGGTTTGGGCAGGTCCTACGAGCAGTACTTC. Residues: CASSLGLGRSYEQYF.